The entry that follows covers one T cell receptor beta chain sequence. Amplification yielded TCR beta CDR3 regions, with RNA transcripts as the source. HTBI primers were employed in a first-round RT-PCR of the TCR CDR3. TCRdb passed the multiplex PCR reads through MiXCR, listing each CDR3 protein once. This table holds about 250,000 distinct CDR3 sequences, around 26% found once. The germline gives CDR1 SGHAT, CDR2 FQNNGV. This CDR3 region has 15 residues. Trimming removed 5 bases from V and 3 bases from J, with 16 bases in between. These data originate in a study of T cells in Graves' hyperthyroidism and ophthalmopathy.

The sample was blood. This chain links TRBV11-2 with TRBJ1-1; D is unresolved. The clonotype was recovered from a woman aged 40 to 49 with Graves' ophthalmopathy. CDR3 nucleotides: TGTGCCAGCAGCGCCCATTATTCGTTGGACACTGAAGCTTTCTTT. Translated: CASSAHYSLDTEAFF.